This T cell receptor beta chain was sequenced during a study of OX40 agonist ivuxolimab in advanced cancers. Across the whole study: Every 2 weeks, patients got intravenous ivuxolimab at one of six dose levels (0.01-10 mg/kg). Study conclusions and caveats: Clonal expansion among partial responders at 0.1-3.0 mg/kg ranked near the lowest.

Germline assignment: CDR1 SGHRS and CDR2 YFSETQ. The CDR3 totals 14 residues. The V end lost 4 bases, the J end lost 1 base, and 12 bases lay between the germline ends. On this clone itself: The antigen is not known.

Excluded were patients having autoimmune disease history or systemic immunosuppression. At baseline, cycle 4 day 1, and cycle 7 day 1, blood was sampled. Some clones are missing from TCRdb's copy, which holds only in-frame ones; the method was immunoSEQ multiplex PCR. Seen here are about 64,000 clones, 80% to 90% observed once, and the top ten hold over 11%. V and J are TRBV5-1 and TRBJ2-7; no clear D gene. The sample in question was CD4+ or CD8+ T cells sorted from blood, obtained in a trial of the OX40 agonist ivuxolimab. This receptor was identified in an adult with an advanced solid tumor such as melanoma, head and neck, liver or kidney cancer. CDR3 loop: CASSLRKGSYEQYF. Here the CDR3 DNA reads TGCGCCAGCAGCCTCCGGAAGGGTTCCTACGAGCAGTACTTC.